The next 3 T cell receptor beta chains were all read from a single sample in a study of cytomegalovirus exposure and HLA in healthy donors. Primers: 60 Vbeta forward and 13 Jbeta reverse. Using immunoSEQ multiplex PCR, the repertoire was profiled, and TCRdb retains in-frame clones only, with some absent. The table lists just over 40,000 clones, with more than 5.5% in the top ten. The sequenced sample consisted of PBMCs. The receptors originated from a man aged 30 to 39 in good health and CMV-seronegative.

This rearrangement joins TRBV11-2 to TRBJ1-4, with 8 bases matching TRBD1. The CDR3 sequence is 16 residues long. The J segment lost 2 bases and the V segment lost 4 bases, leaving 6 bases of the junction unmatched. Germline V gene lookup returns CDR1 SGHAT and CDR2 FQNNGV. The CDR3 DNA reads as TGTGCCAGCAGCTCCTTACAGGGGGGGACTAATGAAAAACTGTTTTTT. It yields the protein CASSSLQGGTNEKLFF.

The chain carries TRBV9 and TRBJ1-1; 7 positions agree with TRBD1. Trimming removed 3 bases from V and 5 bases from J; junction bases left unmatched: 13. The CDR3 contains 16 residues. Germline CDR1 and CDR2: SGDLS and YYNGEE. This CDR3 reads CASSAGLGQQLTEAFF. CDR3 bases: TGTGCCAGCAGCGCCGGGTTGGGACAGCAACTAACTGAAGCTTTCTTT.

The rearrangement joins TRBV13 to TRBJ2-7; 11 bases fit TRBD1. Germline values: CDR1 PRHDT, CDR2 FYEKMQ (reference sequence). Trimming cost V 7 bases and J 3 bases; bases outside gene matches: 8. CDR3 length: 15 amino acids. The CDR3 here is CASTNRGQGDYEQYF. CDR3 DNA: TGTGCCAGCACCAACCGGGGACAGGGGGACTACGAGCAGTACTTC.